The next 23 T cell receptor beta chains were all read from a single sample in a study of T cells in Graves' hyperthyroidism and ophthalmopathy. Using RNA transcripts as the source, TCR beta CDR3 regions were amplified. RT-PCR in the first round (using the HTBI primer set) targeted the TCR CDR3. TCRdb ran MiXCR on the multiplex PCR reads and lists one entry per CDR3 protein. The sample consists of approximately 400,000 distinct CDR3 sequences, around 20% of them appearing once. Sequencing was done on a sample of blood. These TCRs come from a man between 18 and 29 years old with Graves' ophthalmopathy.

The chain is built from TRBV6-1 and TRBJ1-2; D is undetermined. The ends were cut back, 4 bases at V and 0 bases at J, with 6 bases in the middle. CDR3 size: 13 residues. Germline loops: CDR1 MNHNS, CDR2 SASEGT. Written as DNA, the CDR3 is TGTGCCAGCAGTGCGACGCCTAACTATGGCTACACCTTC. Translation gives CASSATPNYGYTF.

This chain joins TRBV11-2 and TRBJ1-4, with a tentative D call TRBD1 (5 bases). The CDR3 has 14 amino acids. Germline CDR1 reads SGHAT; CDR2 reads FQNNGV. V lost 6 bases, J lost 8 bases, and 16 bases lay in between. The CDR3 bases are TGTGCCAGCAGACGAGGGGTGGGAGAGGAAAAACTGTTTTTT. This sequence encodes CASRRGVGEEKLFF.

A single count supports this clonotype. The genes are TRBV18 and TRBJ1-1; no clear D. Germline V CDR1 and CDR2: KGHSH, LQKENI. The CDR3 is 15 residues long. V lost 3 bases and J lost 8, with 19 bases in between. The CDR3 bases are TGTGCCAGCTCACCCCAACCCAATGGGGTAGGGGAAGCTTTCTTT. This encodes CASSPQPNGVGEAFF.

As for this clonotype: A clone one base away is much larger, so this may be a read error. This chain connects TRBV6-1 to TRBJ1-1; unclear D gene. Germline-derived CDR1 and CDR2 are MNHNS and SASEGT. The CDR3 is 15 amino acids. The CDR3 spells CASNEAQEVNTEAFF. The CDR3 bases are TGTGCCAGCAATGAAGCTCAGGAGGTGAACACTGAAGCTTTCTTT.

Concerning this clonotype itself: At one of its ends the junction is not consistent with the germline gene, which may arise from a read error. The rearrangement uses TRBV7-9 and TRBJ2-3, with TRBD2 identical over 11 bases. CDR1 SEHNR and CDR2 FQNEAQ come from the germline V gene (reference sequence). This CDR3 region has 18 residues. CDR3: CASSRDSSGGQSTNTQYF. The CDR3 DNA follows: TGTGCCAGCAGTCGGGACTCTAGCGGGGGGCAGAGCACAAATACGCAGTATTTT.

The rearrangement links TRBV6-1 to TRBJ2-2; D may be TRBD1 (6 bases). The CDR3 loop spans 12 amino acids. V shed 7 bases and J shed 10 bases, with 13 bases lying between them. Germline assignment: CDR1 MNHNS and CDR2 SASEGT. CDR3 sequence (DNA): TGTGCCAGCACCTGGACAGTTCAGGAGCTGTTTTTT. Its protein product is CASTWTVQELFF.

The CDR3 region is CASSEGWGNTEAFF. The CDR3 DNA reads TGTGCCAGCAGTGAGGGATGGGGGAACACTGAAGCTTTCTTT. The chain joins TRBV12-3 or TRBV12-4 to TRBJ1-1; D unclear. Deletions cut 5 bases from V and 1 base from J, with 11 bases between. There are 14 residues in the CDR3.

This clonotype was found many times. CDR3: CASSQVPQMNTEAFF. CDR3 nucleotides: TGTGCCAGCAGCCAAGTCCCTCAGATGAACACTGAAGCTTTCTTT. This chain joins TRBV3-1 and TRBJ1-1; D gene unclear. CDR3 length equals 15 residues. Trimming stripped 1 base from V and 0 bases from J, with 9 bases between. Germline CDR1 is LGHDT and CDR2 is YNNKEL (reference sequence).

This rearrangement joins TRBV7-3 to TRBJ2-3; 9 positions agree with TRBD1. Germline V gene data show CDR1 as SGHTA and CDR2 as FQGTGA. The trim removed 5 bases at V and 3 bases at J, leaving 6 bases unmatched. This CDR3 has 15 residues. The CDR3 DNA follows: TGTGCCAGCAGCAAAACAGGGGGCTCAACAGATACGCAGTATTTT. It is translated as CASSKTGGSTDTQYF.

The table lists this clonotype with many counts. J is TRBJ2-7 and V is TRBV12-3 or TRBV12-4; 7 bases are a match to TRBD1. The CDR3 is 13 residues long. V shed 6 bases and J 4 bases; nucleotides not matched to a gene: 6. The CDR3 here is CASRQGSSYEQYF. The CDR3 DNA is TGTGCCAGCAGACAGGGGTCTTCGTACGAGCAGTACTTC.

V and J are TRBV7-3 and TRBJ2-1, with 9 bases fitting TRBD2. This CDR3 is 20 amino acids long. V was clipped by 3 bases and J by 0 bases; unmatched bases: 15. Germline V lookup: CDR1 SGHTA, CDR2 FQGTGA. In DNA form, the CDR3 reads TGTGCCAGCAGCTTCGTTGGCGGGGGGGCCCTTTTTAGCTCCTACAATGAGCAGTTCTTC. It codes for CASSFVGGGALFSSYNEQFF.

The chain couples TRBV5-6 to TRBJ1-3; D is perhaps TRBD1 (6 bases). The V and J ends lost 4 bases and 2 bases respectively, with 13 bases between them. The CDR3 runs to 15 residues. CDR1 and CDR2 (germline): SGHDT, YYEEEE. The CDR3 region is CASSNRGGPGNTIYF. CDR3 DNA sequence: TGTGCCAGCAGCAACCGAGGGGGACCTGGAAACACCATATATTTT.

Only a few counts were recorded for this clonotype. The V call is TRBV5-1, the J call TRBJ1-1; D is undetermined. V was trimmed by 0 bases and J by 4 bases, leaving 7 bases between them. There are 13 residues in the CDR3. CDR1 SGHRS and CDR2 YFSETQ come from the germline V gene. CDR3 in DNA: TGCGCCAGCAGCTTGGGCATCAGCACTGAAGCTTTCTTT. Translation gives CASSLGISTEAFF.

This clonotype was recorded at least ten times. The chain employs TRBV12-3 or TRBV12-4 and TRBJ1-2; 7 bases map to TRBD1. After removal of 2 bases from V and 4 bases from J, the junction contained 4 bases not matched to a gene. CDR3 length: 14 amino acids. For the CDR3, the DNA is TGTGCCAGCAGTTTACGCAGGGGGGTCTATGGCTACACCTTC. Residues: CASSLRRGVYGYTF.

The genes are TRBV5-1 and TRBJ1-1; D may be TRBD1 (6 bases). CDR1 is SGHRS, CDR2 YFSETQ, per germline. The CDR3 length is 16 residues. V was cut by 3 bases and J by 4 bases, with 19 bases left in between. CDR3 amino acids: CASSWSRGGRGTEAFF. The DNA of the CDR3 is TGCGCCAGCAGCTGGAGCAGGGGCGGGAGAGGCACTGAAGCTTTCTTT.

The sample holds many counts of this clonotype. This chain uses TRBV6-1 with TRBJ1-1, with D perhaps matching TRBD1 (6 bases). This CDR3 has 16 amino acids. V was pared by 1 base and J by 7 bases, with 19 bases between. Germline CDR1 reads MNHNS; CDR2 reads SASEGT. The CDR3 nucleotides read TGTGCCAGCAGTGAAGGGTCTCCGGGACATAATAATGAAGCTTTCTTT. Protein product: CASSEGSPGHNNEAFF.

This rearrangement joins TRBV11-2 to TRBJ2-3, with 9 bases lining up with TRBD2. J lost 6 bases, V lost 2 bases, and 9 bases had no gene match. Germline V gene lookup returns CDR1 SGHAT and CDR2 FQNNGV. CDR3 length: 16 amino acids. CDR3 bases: TGTGCCAGCAGCTTAAATCTGGGACTAGCATTGGATACGCAGTATTTT. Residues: CASSLNLGLALDTQYF. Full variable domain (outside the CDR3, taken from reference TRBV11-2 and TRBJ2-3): EAGVAQSPRYKIIEKRQSVAFWCNPISGHATLYWYQQILGQGPKLLIQFQNNGVVDDSQLPKDRFSAERLKGVDSTLKIQPAKLEDSAVYLCASSLNLGLALDTQYFGPGTRLTVL.

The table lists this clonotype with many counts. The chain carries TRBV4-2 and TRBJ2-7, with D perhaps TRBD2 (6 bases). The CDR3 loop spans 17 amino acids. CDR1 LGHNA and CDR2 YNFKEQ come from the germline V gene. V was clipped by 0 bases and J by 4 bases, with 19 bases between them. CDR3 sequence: CASSQESRVGGVYEQYF. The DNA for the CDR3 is TGTGCCAGCAGCCAAGAGAGCCGGGTGGGGGGTGTGTACGAGCAGTACTTC.

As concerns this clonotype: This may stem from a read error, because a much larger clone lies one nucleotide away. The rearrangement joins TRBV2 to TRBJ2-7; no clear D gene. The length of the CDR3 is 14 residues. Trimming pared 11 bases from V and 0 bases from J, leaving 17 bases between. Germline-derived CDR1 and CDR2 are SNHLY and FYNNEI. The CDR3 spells CAGKRQLTSYEQYF. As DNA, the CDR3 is TGTGCCGGCAAGAGGCAGCTGACCTCCTACGAGCAGTACTTC.

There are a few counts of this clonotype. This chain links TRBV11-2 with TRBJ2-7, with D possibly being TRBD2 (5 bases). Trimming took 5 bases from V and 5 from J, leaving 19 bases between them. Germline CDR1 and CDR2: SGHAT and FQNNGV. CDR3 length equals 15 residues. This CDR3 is CASSRPGVRAHEQYF. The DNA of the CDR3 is TGTGCCAGCAGCCGGCCCGGGGTGCGGGCCCACGAGCAGTACTTC. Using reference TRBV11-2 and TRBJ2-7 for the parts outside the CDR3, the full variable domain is EAGVAQSPRYKIIEKRQSVAFWCNPISGHATLYWYQQILGQGPKLLIQFQNNGVVDDSQLPKDRFSAERLKGVDSTLKIQPAKLEDSAVYLCASSRPGVRAHEQYFGPGTRLTVT.

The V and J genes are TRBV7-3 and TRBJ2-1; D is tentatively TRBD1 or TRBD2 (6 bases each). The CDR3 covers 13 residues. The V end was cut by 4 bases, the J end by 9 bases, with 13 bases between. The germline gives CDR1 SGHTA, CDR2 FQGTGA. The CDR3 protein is CASSSLGGSEQFF. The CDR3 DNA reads TGTGCCAGCAGCTCACTAGGGGGGAGTGAGCAGTTCTTC.

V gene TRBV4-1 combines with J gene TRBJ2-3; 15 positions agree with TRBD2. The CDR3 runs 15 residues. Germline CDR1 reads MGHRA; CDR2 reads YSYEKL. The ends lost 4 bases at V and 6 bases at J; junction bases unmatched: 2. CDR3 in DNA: TGCGCCAGCAGCCGGACTAGCGGGGGGGACGATACGCAGTATTTT. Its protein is CASSRTSGGDDTQYF.

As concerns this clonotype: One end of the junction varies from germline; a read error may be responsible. CDR3 DNA: TGTGCCAGCACCCTAGGGGCCGGGTTCTCCTACAATGGGCAGTTCTTC. Translation gives CASTLGAGFSYNGQFF. This chain joins TRBV11-2 and TRBJ2-1; perhaps TRBD1 as D (5 bases). This CDR3 region has 16 residues. Germline lookup yields CDR1 SGHAT and CDR2 FQNNGV.